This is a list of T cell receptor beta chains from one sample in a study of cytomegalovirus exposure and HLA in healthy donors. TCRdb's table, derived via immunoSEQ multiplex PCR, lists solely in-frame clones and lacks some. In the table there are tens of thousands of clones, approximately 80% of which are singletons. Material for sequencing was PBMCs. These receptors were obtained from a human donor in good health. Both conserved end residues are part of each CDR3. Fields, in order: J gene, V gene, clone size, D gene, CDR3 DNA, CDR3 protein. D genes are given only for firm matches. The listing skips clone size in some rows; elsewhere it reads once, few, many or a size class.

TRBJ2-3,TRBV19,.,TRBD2,TGTGCCAGTAGTGGTGCCGGGACTAGCCTGCTGATCATGCAGTATTTT,CASSGAGTSLLIMQYF
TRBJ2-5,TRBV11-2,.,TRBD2,TGTGCCAGCAGCGTGTGGGGGGGCCAAGAGACCCAGTACTTC,CASSVWGGQETQYF
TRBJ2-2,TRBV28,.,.,TGTGCCAGCAGTCCCGGGGTTTCTAAGGGGGAGCTGTTTTTT,CASSPGVSKGELFF
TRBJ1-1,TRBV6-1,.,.,TGTGCCAGCATCAAAACGGCAGGGGCTGAAGCTTTCTTT,CASIKTAGAEAFF
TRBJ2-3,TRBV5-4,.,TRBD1,TGTGCCAGCAGCCCGGGACAGGGGACAGATACGCAGTATTTT,CASSPGQGTDTQYF
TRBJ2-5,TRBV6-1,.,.,TGTGCCAGCAGTGAATCATCACATGGCGAGACCCAGTACTTC,CASSESSHGETQYF
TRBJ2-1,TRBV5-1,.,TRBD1,TGCGCCAGCAGCTTGAGGACAGGGGGCAATGAGCAGTTCTTC,CASSLRTGGNEQFF
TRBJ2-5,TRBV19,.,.,TGTGCCAGTAGTATAGATCTCGGGTACCAAGAGACCCAGTACTTC,CASSIDLGYQETQYF
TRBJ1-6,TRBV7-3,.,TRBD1,TGTGCCAGCAGCTTAAGAGGGGGCAATTCACCCCTCCACTTT,CASSLRGGNSPLHF
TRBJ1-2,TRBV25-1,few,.,TGTGCCAGCAGTGAAACCACAGGGAGAGGGGATGGCTACACCTTC,CASSETTGRGDGYTF
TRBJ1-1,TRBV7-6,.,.,TGTGCCAGCAGCCCTAGTGGATACGGGGGGATGAACACTGAAGCTTTCTTT,CASSPSGYGGMNTEAFF
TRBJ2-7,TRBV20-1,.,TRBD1,TGCAGTGGAGACAGGGCCTACGAGCAGTACTTC,CSGDRAYEQYF
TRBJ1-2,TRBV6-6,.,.,TGTGCCAGCCAGACGATACCGGGGGGCTATGGCTACCCCTTC,CASQTIPGGYGYPF
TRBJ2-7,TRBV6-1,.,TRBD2,TGTGCCAGCAGTGAAGCGCGGGAGGGGCGGGGGGGGGACTTC,CASSEAREGRGGDF
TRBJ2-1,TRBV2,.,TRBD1,TGTGCCAGCAGTCGACCGGGGACAGGGAGTTCGGATGAGCAGTTCTTC,CASSRPGTGSSDEQFF